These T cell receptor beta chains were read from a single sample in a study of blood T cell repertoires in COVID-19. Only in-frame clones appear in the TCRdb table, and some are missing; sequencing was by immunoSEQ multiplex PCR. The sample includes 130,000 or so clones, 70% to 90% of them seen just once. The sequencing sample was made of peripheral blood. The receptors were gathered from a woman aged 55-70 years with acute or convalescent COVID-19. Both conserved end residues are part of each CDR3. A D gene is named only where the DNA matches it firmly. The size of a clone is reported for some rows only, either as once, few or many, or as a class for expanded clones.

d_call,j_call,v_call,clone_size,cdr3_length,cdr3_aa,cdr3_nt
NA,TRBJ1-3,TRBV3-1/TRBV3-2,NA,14,CASSHLSGGNTIYF,TGTGCCAGCAGCCATCTCAGTGGTGGAAACACCATATATTTT
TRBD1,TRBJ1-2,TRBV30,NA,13,CAQRQGANYGYTF,TGTGCACAGCGACAGGGGGCTAACTATGGCTACACCTTC
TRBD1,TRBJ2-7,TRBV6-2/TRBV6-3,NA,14,CASSYMGQVYEQYF,TGTGCCAGCAGTTACATGGGACAGGTCTACGAGCAGTACTTC
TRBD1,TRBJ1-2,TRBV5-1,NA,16,CASTLVVGGGNYGYTF,TGCGCCAGCACCCTTGTCGTAGGGGGCGGAAACTATGGCTACACCTTC
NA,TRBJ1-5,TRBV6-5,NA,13,CASSPDRAGPQHF,TGTGCCAGCAGTCCGGACCGAGCGGGGCCCCAGCATTTT
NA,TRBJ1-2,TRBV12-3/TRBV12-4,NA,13,CASSLALGDGYTF,TGTGCCAGCAGTTTAGCGCTAGGGGATGGCTACACCTTC
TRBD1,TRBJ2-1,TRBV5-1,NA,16,CASSLEGTGDFNEQFF,TGCGCCAGCAGCTTGGAGGGGACAGGGGACTTCAATGAGCAGTTCTTC
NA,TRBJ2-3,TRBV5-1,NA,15,CASSLTGTSTDTQYF,TGCGCCAGCAGCTTGACCGGGACTAGCACAGATACGCAGTATTTT
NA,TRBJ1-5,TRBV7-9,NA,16,CASSLGSGYSNQPQHF,TGTGCCAGCAGCTTAGGTAGCGGATATAGCAATCAGCCCCAGCATTTT
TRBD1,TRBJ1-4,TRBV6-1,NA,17,CASSEIPPGQGNEKLFF,TGTGCCAGCAGTGAAATCCCCCCGGGACAGGGGAATGAAAAACTGTTTTTT
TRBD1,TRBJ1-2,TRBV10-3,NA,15,CAISEPGQGIDGYTF,TGTGCCATCAGTGAGCCGGGACAGGGGATTGATGGCTACACCTTC
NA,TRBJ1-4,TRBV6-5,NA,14,CASSYVRTHEKLFF,TGTGCCAGCAGTTACGTCCGGACACATGAAAAACTGTTTTTT
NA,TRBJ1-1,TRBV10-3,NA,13,CAISEQGGKKAFF,TGTGCCATCAGTGAGCAGGGTGGGAAGAAAGCTTTCTTT
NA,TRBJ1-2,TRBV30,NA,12,CACAPSGYGYTF,TGTGCCTGTGCTCCGTCGGGCTATGGCTACACCTTC
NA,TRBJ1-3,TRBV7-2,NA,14,CASSESGAGNTIYF,TGTGCCAGCAGCGAAAGCGGGGCTGGAAACACCATATATTTT
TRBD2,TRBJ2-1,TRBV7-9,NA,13,CGGTGGPYNEQFF,TGTGGCGGAACGGGGGGACCATACAATGAGCAGTTCTTC
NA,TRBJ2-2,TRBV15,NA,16,CATSRDSAENTGELFF,TGTGCCACCAGCAGAGATAGCGCAGAGAACACCGGGGAGCTGTTTTTT
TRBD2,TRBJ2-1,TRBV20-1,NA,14,CSASRGGIYNEQFF,TGCAGTGCTAGTCGGGGGGGCATCTACAATGAGCAGTTCTTC
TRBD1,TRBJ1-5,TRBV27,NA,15,CASSSLTGFIQPQHF,TGTGCCAGCAGTTCCCTGACAGGGTTCATTCAGCCCCAGCATTTT
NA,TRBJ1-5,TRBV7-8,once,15,CASSPTGGSNQPQHF,TGTGCCAGCAGCCCAACCGGGGGTAGCAATCAGCCCCAGCATTTT
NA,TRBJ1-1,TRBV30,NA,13,CAWSVLAGTEAFF,TGTGCCTGGAGTGTCCTCGCCGGCACTGAAGCTTTCTTT
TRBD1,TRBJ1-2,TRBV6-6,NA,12,CATVGQVYGYTF,TGTGCCACCGTCGGACAGGTCTATGGCTACACCTTC
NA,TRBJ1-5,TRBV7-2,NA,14,CASSLGGGNEPQHF,TGTGCCAGCAGCCTAGGAGGGGGAAATGAGCCCCAGCATTTT
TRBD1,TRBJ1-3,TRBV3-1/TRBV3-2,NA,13,CASSRGQRNTIYF,TGTGCCAGCAGCCGGGGACAGCGAAACACCATATATTTT
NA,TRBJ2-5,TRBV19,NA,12,CASSMAGTTQYF,TGTGCCAGTAGTATGGCAGGAACGACCCAGTACTTC
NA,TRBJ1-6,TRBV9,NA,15,CASSAGAARDSPLHF,TGTGCCAGCAGCGCAGGGGCCGCTAGGGATTCACCCCTCCACTTT
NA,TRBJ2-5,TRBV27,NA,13,CASSLEEGETQYF,TGTGCCAGCAGTTTGGAGGAGGGAGAGACCCAGTACTTC
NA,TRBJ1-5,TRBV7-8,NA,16,CASSFQGQGHNQPQHF,TGTGCCAGCAGCTTCCAGGGGCAGGGGCACAATCAGCCCCAGCATTTT
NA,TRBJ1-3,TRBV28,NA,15,CASSDIGTSGNTIYF,TGTGCCAGCAGTGATATAGGGACTTCTGGAAACACCATATATTTT